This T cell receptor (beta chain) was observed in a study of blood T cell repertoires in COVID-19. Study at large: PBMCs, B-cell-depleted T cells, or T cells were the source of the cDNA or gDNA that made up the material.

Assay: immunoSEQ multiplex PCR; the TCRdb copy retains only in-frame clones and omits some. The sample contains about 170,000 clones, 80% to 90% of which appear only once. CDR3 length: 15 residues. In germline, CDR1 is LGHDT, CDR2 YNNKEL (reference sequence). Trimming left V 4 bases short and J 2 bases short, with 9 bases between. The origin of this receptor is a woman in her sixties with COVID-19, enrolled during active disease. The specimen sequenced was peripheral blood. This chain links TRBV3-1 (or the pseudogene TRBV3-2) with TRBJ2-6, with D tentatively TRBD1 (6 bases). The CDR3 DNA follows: TGTGCCAGCAGCCCAAACAGGGCTGGGGCCAACGTCCTGACTTTC. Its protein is CASSPNRAGANVLTF.